This TCR beta chain was profiled in a study of T cells in Graves' hyperthyroidism and ophthalmopathy. TCR beta CDR3 regions were amplified from RNA. HTBI primers drove first-round RT-PCR of the TCR CDR3. MiXCR, run by TCRdb on the multiplex PCR reads, gives a single entry per CDR3 protein. The sample shows about 640,000 distinct CDR3 sequences, around 20% of them seen only once. The V gene's germline CDR1 is LGHDT and CDR2 YNNKEL (reference sequence). V gave up 6 bases and J gave up 3 bases; unmatched junction bases: 7. The CDR3 is 14 amino acids. In its sample, this clonotype was seen many times. Material for sequencing was blood. The chain combines TRBV3-1 with TRBJ2-7; 8 positions agree with TRBD2. The source of this sequence is a man aged 30 to 39 with Graves' ophthalmopathy. The CDR3 is CASSRSGAHYEQYF. For the CDR3, the DNA is TGTGCCAGCAGTCGTAGCGGGGCCCACTACGAGCAGTACTTC.